Each of the 24 T cell receptor beta chains below was sequenced from the same sample in a study of T cells in Graves' hyperthyroidism and ophthalmopathy. TCR beta CDR3 sequences were amplified from RNA transcripts. The HTBI primer set drove a first-round RT-PCR of the TCR CDR3. TCRdb independently ran MiXCR on the multiplex PCR reads; one entry per CDR3 protein. The table has hundreds of thousands of distinct CDR3 sequences, 30% to 40% seen once. The sequencing input was blood. These receptor sequences come from a woman aged 40 to 55 with Graves' hyperthyroidism.

This clonotype has ten or more counts. The chain uses TRBV7-2 and TRBJ1-1; unclear D gene. Trimming took off 8 bases at V and 0 bases at J, with 13 bases between the two ends. Germline-derived CDR1 and CDR2 are SGHTA and FQGNSA. CDR3 length: 14 amino acids. CDR3: CASGPDKLNTEAFF. The CDR3 coding sequence is TGTGCCAGCGGACCCGACAAGCTGAACACTGAAGCTTTCTTT.

Turning to this clonotype: This clone may be a read error of a much larger clone one base away. The chain combines TRBV20-1 with TRBJ2-7; TRBD2 aligns across 10 bases. The length of the CDR3 is 13 residues. Germline values: CDR1 DFQATT, CDR2 SNEGSKA (reference sequence). The trim removed 6 bases at V and 3 bases at J, leaving 5 bases unmatched. The CDR3 sequence is CSAGGTSDYEQYF. The CDR3 DNA reads as TGCAGTGCCGGAGGGACTAGCGACTACGAGCAGTACTTC.

The rearrangement joins TRBV5-8 to TRBJ2-5; 10 nucleotides match TRBD2. The CDR3 is 17 amino acids. Per germline, CDR1 SGHTS and CDR2 YDEGEE. With V trimmed by 4 bases and J by 4 bases, 13 bases remained unmatched. In nucleotides, the CDR3 is TGTGCCAGCAGCCCCGTAACCGAAGCGGGAGGGGGAGAGACCCAGTACTTC. This gives the protein CASSPVTEAGGGETQYF.

The genes are TRBV13 and TRBJ2-3; D is uncertain. This CDR3 spans 12 amino acids. Trimming took 3 bases from V and 5 from J, leaving 6 bases between them. Germline CDR1 is PRHDT and CDR2 is FYEKMQ (reference sequence). CDR3 amino acids: CASSLTLDTQYF. The CDR3 DNA follows: TGTGCCAGCAGCTTGACGCTAGATACGCAGTATTTT.

V usage is TRBV6-5 and J usage is TRBJ1-5; D perhaps matches TRBD1 (6 bases). The CDR3 runs 16 residues. The V gene lost 4 bases and the J gene lost 5 bases, with 18 bases spanning the gap. Germline V gives CDR1 MNHEY, CDR2 SVGAGI. This CDR3 reads CASSSNRDGPYQPQHF. The CDR3 nucleotides read TGTGCCAGCAGTTCCAACAGGGATGGCCCATATCAGCCCCAGCATTTT.

This clonotype was detected once. This chain joins TRBV20-1 and TRBJ1-2; 7 positions match TRBD1. The CDR3 covers 12 residues. The V segment lost 5 bases and the J segment 3 bases; nucleotides outside the gene matches: 3. Germline V gene sequence: CDR1 DFQATT, CDR2 SNEGSKA (reference sequence). CDR3 coding DNA: TGCAGTGCTCCCGGGACAGACTATGGCTACACCTTC. Translation gives CSAPGTDYGYTF.

This clonotype was detected once. This chain uses TRBV2 with TRBJ2-7, with 8 bases identical to TRBD1. The germline CDR1 and CDR2 sequences are SNHLY and FYNNEI. This CDR3 is built from 15 residues. The ends lost 4 bases at V and 1 base at J; junction bases unmatched: 6. The CDR3 DNA sequence: TGTGCCAGCAGTGGCCTCGGGACAGGATCCTACGAGCAGTACTTC. This translates into CASSGLGTGSYEQYF.

V usage is TRBV19 and J usage is TRBJ2-5; D gene ambiguous. Germline V gene data show CDR1 as LNHDA and CDR2 as SQIVND (reference sequence). CDR3 length equals 13 residues. The V end lost 6 bases, the J end lost 3 bases, and 11 bases lay between the germline ends. CDR3 loop: CASRLTQKETQYF. DNA of the CDR3: TGTGCCAGTAGGCTGACCCAGAAAGAGACCCAGTACTTC.

This clonotype showed up just a few times. The chain combines TRBV7-9 with TRBJ1-5; maybe TRBD1 (6 bases). Germline V lookup: CDR1 SEHNR, CDR2 FQNEAQ (reference sequence). V was clipped by 5 bases and J by 5 bases, with 13 bases between them. The CDR3 has 14 residues. This CDR3 is CASSPGGAHQPQHF. CDR3 in DNA: TGTGCCAGCAGCCCCGGGGGGGCGCATCAGCCCCAGCATTTT.

This clonotype was counted ten times or more. The chain couples TRBV20-1 to TRBJ1-2; D may be TRBD1 (5 bases). The CDR3 loop spans 15 amino acids. The V gene's germline CDR1 is DFQATT and CDR2 SNEGSKA (reference sequence). V shed 0 bases and J shed 3 bases, with 14 bases lying between them. CDR3 sequence (DNA): TGCAGTGCTAGAGATCTTGAGGGGCACCACTATGGCTACACCTTC. This sequence encodes CSARDLEGHHYGYTF.

This clonotype appeared many times. This sequence joins TRBV15 and TRBJ1-5; D not resolved. Germline CDR1 LNHNV, CDR2 YYDKDF (reference sequence). The CDR3 is made up of 16 amino acids. Trimming pared 3 bases from V and 1 base from J, leaving 13 bases between. CDR3 coding DNA: TGTGCCACCAGCAGTCTACTGGATTGGAGCAATCAGCCCCAGCATTTT. It specifies CATSSLLDWSNQPQHF.

The chain couples TRBV19 to TRBJ1-4; a possible D gene is TRBD1 (6 bases). The CDR3 totals 17 residues. V was shortened by 6 bases and J by 0 bases, with 17 bases between the two germline ends. CDR1 LNHDA and CDR2 SQIVND come from the germline V gene (reference sequence). The DNA for the CDR3 is TGTGCCAGTAGCGGGGGGCGGGACACCGCAACTAATGAAAAACTGTTTTTT. It yields the protein CASSGGRDTATNEKLFF.

This clonotype was counted a few times. This chain links TRBV10-3 with TRBJ2-2; 9 nucleotides match TRBD1. V was clipped by 9 bases and J by 7 bases; unmatched bases: 6. CDR1 and CDR2 from the germline V gene are ENHRY and SYGVKD. The CDR3 has 13 residues. CDR3 residues: CAMERTGDGELFF. The CDR3 coding sequence is TGTGCCATGGAGAGGACAGGGGACGGGGAGCTGTTTTTT.

This clonotype was detected many times. The rearrangement joins TRBV20-1 to TRBJ2-7, with TRBD2 matching 11 bases. Germline V gene data show CDR1 as DFQATT and CDR2 as SNEGSKA (reference sequence). The CDR3 has 15 amino acids. The ends lost 4 bases at V and 0 bases at J; junction bases unmatched: 5. The CDR3 DNA reads as TGCAGTGCTACACCGACTAGCGGGATCTCCTACGAGCAGTACTTC. This gives the protein CSATPTSGISYEQYF.

Here the CDR3 reads CASTTRVGDEQYF. In nucleotides, the CDR3 is TGTGCCAGCACCACCCGGGTGGGGGACGAGCAGTACTTC. The rearrangement uses TRBV6-2 or TRBV6-3 and TRBJ2-7; D assignment may be TRBD1 or TRBD2 (5 bases each). Germline values: CDR1 MNHEY, CDR2 SVGEGT. V dropped 7 bases and J dropped 5 bases, with 15 bases sitting between them. The CDR3 totals 13 residues.

Points on this clonotype: One end of the junction is discordant with germline, which a read error may explain. CDR3 protein: CASSYRADTGELFF. The CDR3 DNA reads as TGTGCCAGCAGTTACAGGGCCGACACCGGGGAGCTGTTTTTT. The chain carries TRBV10-3 and TRBJ2-2; a possible D gene is TRBD1 (6 bases). This CDR3 is built from 14 residues. Germline V CDR1 and CDR2: ENHRY, SYGVKD.

The chain joins TRBV29-1 to TRBJ1-6; 8 bases fit TRBD1. The CDR3 spans 12 residues. V shed 7 bases and J 4 bases; nucleotides not matched to a gene: 0. CDR1 and CDR2 from the germline V gene are SQVTM and ANQGSEA. CDR3: CSGTGYNSPLHF. The CDR3 coding sequence is TGCAGCGGGACAGGGTATAATTCACCCCTCCACTTT.

Turning to this clonotype: A clone one base away is much larger, so this may be a read error. The chain combines TRBV10-3 with TRBJ1-1; the D is unclear. The CDR3 runs 15 residues. The V gene's germline CDR1 is ENHRY and CDR2 SYGVKD. The CDR3 nucleotides are TGTGCCAGCAGCTCCACGGGAGGACTTAACGCTGAAGCTTCCTTT. Protein: CASSSTGGLNAEASF.

V is TRBV10-3 and J is TRBJ2-7; D might be TRBD2 (5 bases). CDR3 length: 16 residues. Deletions cut 0 bases from V and 3 bases from J, with 15 bases between. Germline values: CDR1 ENHRY, CDR2 SYGVKD. The DNA for the CDR3 is TGTGCCATCAGTGAGTCGAGTTCGGGGAAACGCTACGAGCAGTACTTC. Translated: CAISESSSGKRYEQYF.

With regard to this clonotype: This may arise from a read error, as a much more abundant clone is one base away. The J gene is TRBJ1-6, the V gene TRBV10-3; no definite D call. V was pared by 5 bases and J by 14 bases, with 16 bases between. CDR1 is ENHRY, CDR2 SYGVKD, per germline. The CDR3 contains 13 residues. Written as DNA, the CDR3 is TGTGCCATCAGTTACTCGACGCGGAGGACCCTCCACTTT. Amino acid sequence: CAISYSTRRTLHF.

This clonotype has a count of ten or more. This chain links TRBV7-9 with TRBJ2-7; D is possibly TRBD2 (5 bases). With 2 bases removed from V and 3 bases from J, the gap between germline ends came to 11 bases. The CDR3 has 14 amino acids. The germline V gene encodes CDR1 SEHNR and CDR2 FQNEAQ (reference sequence). This CDR3 reads CASSLLGSIYEQYF. The DNA of the CDR3 is TGTGCCAGCAGCTTATTAGGGAGTATCTACGAGCAGTACTTC.

The V call is TRBV5-1, the J call TRBJ2-7, with D possibly being TRBD1 or TRBD2 (5 bases each). CDR3 length: 14 residues. In germline, CDR1 is SGHRS, CDR2 YFSETQ. Trimming took off 5 bases at V and 1 base at J, with 13 bases between the two ends. The CDR3 here is CASSHPGASYEQYF. Written as DNA, the CDR3 is TGCGCCAGCAGTCACCCCGGGGCTTCCTACGAGCAGTACTTC.

This clonotype was seen many times. The V call is TRBV6-5, the J call TRBJ2-6, with 9 bases matching TRBD2. The CDR3 runs 16 residues. CDR1 and CDR2 (germline): MNHEY, SVGAGI. The trim removed 2 bases at V and 5 bases at J, leaving 4 bases unmatched. The CDR3 DNA sequence: TGTGCCAGCAGTTACAGACTAGCGGTTCGGGCCAACGTCCTGACTTTC. Translating it yields CASSYRLAVRANVLTF.

This clonotype was picked up many times. The rearrangement links TRBV7-2 to TRBJ2-2; D is ambiguous. Trimming stripped 4 bases from V and 5 bases from J, with 5 bases between. Germline loops: CDR1 SGHTA, CDR2 FQGNSA. The CDR3 length is 12 residues. CDR3 loop: CASSSWTGELFF. DNA of the CDR3: TGTGCCAGCAGCTCCTGGACCGGGGAGCTGTTTTTT.